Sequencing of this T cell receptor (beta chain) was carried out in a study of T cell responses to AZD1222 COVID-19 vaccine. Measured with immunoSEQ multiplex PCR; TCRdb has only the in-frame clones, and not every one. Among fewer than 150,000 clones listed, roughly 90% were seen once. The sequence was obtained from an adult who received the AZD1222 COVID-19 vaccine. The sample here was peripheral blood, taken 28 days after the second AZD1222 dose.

CDR3 region: CASSLGGVISNQPQHF. CDR3 coding DNA: TGTGCCAGCAGTTTAGGAGGGGTTATTAGCAATCAGCCCCAGCATTTT. The rearrangement links TRBV28 to TRBJ1-5; tentative D call: TRBD1 (5 bases). This CDR3 contains 16 residues. Germline values: CDR1 MDHEN, CDR2 SYDVKM. V was trimmed by 2 bases and J by 0 bases, leaving 11 bases between them.